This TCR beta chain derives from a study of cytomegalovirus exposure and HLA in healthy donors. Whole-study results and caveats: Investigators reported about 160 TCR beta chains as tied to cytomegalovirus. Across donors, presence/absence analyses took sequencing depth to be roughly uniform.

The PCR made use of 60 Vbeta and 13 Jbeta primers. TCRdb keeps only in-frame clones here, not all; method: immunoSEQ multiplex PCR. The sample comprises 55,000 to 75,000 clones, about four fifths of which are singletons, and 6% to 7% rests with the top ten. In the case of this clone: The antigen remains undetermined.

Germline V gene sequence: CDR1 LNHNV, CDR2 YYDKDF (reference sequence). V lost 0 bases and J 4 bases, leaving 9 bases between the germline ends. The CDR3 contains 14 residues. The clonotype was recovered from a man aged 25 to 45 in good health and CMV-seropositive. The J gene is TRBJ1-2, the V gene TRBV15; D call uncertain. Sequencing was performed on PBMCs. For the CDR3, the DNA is TGTGCCACCAGCAGAGATTCGGGATTCTATGGCTACACCTTC. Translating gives CATSRDSGFYGYTF.